Following are 32 T cell receptor beta chains from one sample sequenced in a study of T cells in localized non-small cell lung cancer. The assay was immunoSEQ multiplex PCR, and TCRdb's table has in-frame clones only and misses some. The sample holds 41,000 or so clones, 85% to 90% seen once. This material consisted of peripheral blood, taken before any cancer treatment. Source of these receptors: a woman aged 18 to 50 with stage III lung adenocarcinoma.

The chain combines TRBV7-8 with TRBJ2-4; D unresolved. Germline V CDR1 and CDR2: SGHVS, FQNEAQ. There are 14 residues in the CDR3. Trimming pared 5 bases from V and 3 bases from J, leaving 11 bases between. DNA of the CDR3: TGTGCCAGCAGCAGCACCCTAGACAAAAACATTCAGTACTTC. Translation: CASSSTLDKNIQYF. The complete variable domain, with remaining parts taken from reference TRBV7-8 and TRBJ2-4, reads GAGVSQSPRYKVAKRGQDVALRCDPISGHVSLFWYQQALGQGPEFLTYFQNEAQLDKSGLPSDRFFAERPEGSVSTLKIQRTQQEDSAVYLCASSSTLDKNIQYFGAGTRLSVL.

This clone has just a few counts. The chain recombines TRBV7-9 with TRBJ1-2; the D is unclear. CDR3 length: 15 residues. In germline, CDR1 is SEHNR, CDR2 FQNEAQ (reference sequence). V was pared by 5 bases and J by 6 bases, with 19 bases between. The CDR3 loop reads CASSHTGPQHDGYTF. In DNA form, the CDR3 reads TGTGCCAGCAGCCACACCGGCCCCCAGCATGATGGCTACACCTTC.

The rearrangement uses TRBV18 and TRBJ1-5; 8 bases fit TRBD1. This CDR3 is built from 14 residues. Germline assignment: CDR1 KGHSH and CDR2 LQKENI. J gave up 8 bases and V 3 bases, and 6 bases lay outside the gene matches. The CDR3, as DNA: TGTGCCAGCTCACCGACAGGGGATAGAAAGCCCCAGCATTTT. This gives the protein CASSPTGDRKPQHF.

This clone was counted only a few times. V and J are TRBV9 and TRBJ2-3, with unresolved D. The CDR3 is 13 residues long. The ends were cut back, 0 bases at V and 2 bases at J, with 4 bases in the middle. Germline CDR1 is SGDLS and CDR2 is YYNGEE. The CDR3, as DNA: TGTGCCAGCAGCGTAGTACCCACAGATACGCAGTATTTT. Residues: CASSVVPTDTQYF.

This clone turned up a few times. This chain joins TRBV4-1 and TRBJ1-2; D unresolved. Deletions cut 1 base from V and 1 base from J, with 7 bases between. Germline CDR1 MGHRA, CDR2 YSYEKL. CDR3 length: 14 amino acids. The CDR3 protein is CASSQVGVNYGYTF. CDR3 DNA: TGCGCCAGCAGCCAAGTTGGGGTTAACTATGGCTACACCTTC.

This chain uses TRBV30 with TRBJ1-6; D is undetermined. Between the trimmed V and J ends, which lost 4 bases and 0 bases, there was a span of 13 bases. Germline lookup yields CDR1 GTSNPN and CDR2 SVGIG (reference sequence). This CDR3 is built from 16 residues. The CDR3 DNA sequence: TGTGCCTGGACGAGCCCTCGAAGCTCCTATAATTCACCCCTCCACTTT. As protein: CAWTSPRSSYNSPLHF.

J is TRBJ2-1 and V is TRBV15; 7 bases are a match to TRBD2. V was clipped by 3 bases and J by 2 bases; unmatched bases: 7. This CDR3 comprises 16 residues. Germline CDR1 and CDR2: LNHNV and YYDKDF (reference sequence). This CDR3 reads CATSRPAGKPYNEQFF. The DNA of the CDR3 is TGTGCCACCAGCAGGCCAGCGGGGAAGCCCTACAATGAGCAGTTCTTC.

This chain uses TRBV7-2 with TRBJ2-3; D remains unclear. Trimming took 2 bases from V and 3 from J, leaving 12 bases between them. Germline V gives CDR1 SGHTA, CDR2 FQGNSA. The CDR3 runs 15 residues. The CDR3 DNA sequence: TGTGCCAGCAGCTTATTAGCTCGGTGGACAGATACGCAGTATTTT. This gives the protein CASSLLARWTDTQYF.

V is TRBV6-1 and J is TRBJ2-4; no clear D gene. The V and J ends lost 1 base and 9 bases respectively, with 4 bases between them. The CDR3 extends over 11 amino acids. Germline-derived CDR1 and CDR2 are MNHNS and SASEGT. The CDR3 nucleotides read TGTGCCAGCAGTGAAGTCGGCATTCAGTACTTC. As protein: CASSEVGIQYF.

This sequence joins TRBV19 and TRBJ2-5, with 7 nucleotides matching TRBD2. CDR1 and CDR2 (germline): LNHDA, SQIVND (reference sequence). This CDR3 region has 14 residues. With 1 base clipped from V and 5 bases from J, the junction kept 4 bases outside the gene matches. For the CDR3, the DNA is TGTGCCAGTAGTATAGCGGGGGGATCTGAGACCCAGTACTTC. Its translation is CASSIAGGSETQYF.

This sequence joins TRBV6-5 and TRBJ2-3, with D possibly being TRBD1 (6 bases). Germline values: CDR1 MNHEY, CDR2 SVGAGI. Between the trimmed V and J ends, which lost 4 bases and 0 bases, there was a span of 14 bases. The CDR3 contains 16 residues. The CDR3 coding sequence is TGTGCCAGCAGTTTGAGGGGGAAACCAAGCACAGATACGCAGTATTTT. This codes for CASSLRGKPSTDTQYF.

The rearrangement links TRBV9 to TRBJ2-1; D not resolved. V was shortened by 4 bases and J by 7 bases, with 12 bases between the two germline ends. The germline V gene encodes CDR1 SGDLS and CDR2 YYNGEE. CDR3 length: 13 residues. The CDR3 bases are TGTGCCAGCAGCCCTCGGTTGGGGAATGAGCAGTTCTTC. Translation: CASSPRLGNEQFF.

The J gene is TRBJ2-1, the V gene TRBV6-5, with 12 nucleotides matching TRBD2. Trimming at V came to 3 bases and at J to 10 bases, leaving 10 bases not matched to a gene. The CDR3 sequence is 16 residues long. Germline assignment: CDR1 MNHEY and CDR2 SVGAGI. The CDR3 nucleotides are TGTGCCAGCAGTTATAAAGGACTAGCGGGGAAGGGGGAGCAGTTCTTC. It yields the protein CASSYKGLAGKGEQFF.

The chain employs TRBV21-1 and TRBJ2-1; the table's D call TRBD2 went unverified against the DNA. TRBV21-1 corresponds to a pseudogene. The CDR3 has 14 amino acids. The CDR3 bases are TGTGCCAGCACATTCCTCGGGTCCTACAATGAGCAGTTCTTC. Its protein is CASTFLGSYNEQFF.

The gene calls are TRBV6-6 and TRBJ1-1; D gene uncertain. CDR1 and CDR2 from the germline V gene are MNHNY and SVGAGI (reference sequence). Trimming left V 6 bases short and J 1 base short, with 18 bases between. The CDR3 sequence is 16 residues long. The CDR3 spells CASSPLWAASNTEAFF. CDR3 coding DNA: TGTGCCAGCAGCCCACTTTGGGCCGCCTCGAACACTGAAGCTTTCTTT.

The V gene is TRBV6-1, the J gene TRBJ2-7, with no clear D. Between the trimmed V and J ends, which lost 6 bases and 6 bases, there was a span of 18 bases. CDR3 length: 14 amino acids. From germline, CDR1 is MNHNS and CDR2 SASEGT. CDR3 protein: CASSISRSPSEQYF. CDR3 nucleotides: TGTGCCAGCAGCATAAGCAGGAGCCCCAGCGAGCAGTACTTC.

The DNA of the CDR3 is TGTGCCAGCAGCCTACCCACCGGCCCTAGCACAGATACGCAGTATTTT. This codes for CASSLPTGPSTDTQYF. The J gene is TRBJ2-3, the V gene TRBV7-9; D gene unclear. Germline values: CDR1 SEHNR, CDR2 FQNEAQ (reference sequence). V was trimmed by 5 bases and J by 0 bases, leaving 15 bases between them. This CDR3 region has 16 residues.

This clone was detected once. The J gene is TRBJ2-6, the V gene TRBV5-6; D remains unclear. Per the germline V gene, CDR1 is SGHDT and CDR2 is YYEEEE. CDR3 length: 16 amino acids. V lost 0 bases and J 5 bases, leaving 12 bases between the germline ends. The CDR3 nucleotides read TGTGCCAGCAGCTTGGATGGCCGTGTCTGGGCCAACGTCCTGACTTTC. Translation: CASSLDGRVWANVLTF.

This rearrangement joins TRBV6-5 to TRBJ2-1; D gene ambiguous. The germline CDR1 and CDR2 sequences are MNHEY and SVGAGI. V was trimmed by 2 bases and J by 6 bases, leaving 8 bases between them. The CDR3 covers 13 residues. The CDR3 DNA is TGTGCCAGCAGTTACGACCGAGCCAATGAGCAGTTCTTC. Amino acids: CASSYDRANEQFF.

This clone was picked up a small number of times. The V and J genes are TRBV5-6 and TRBJ1-1; D gene ambiguous. With 3 bases removed from V and 6 bases from J, the gap between germline ends came to 12 bases. The CDR3 contains 13 residues. CDR1 and CDR2 from the germline V gene are SGHDT and YYEEEE. The chain's CDR3 is CASSSGSSPEAFF. CDR3 nucleotide sequence: TGTGCCAGCAGCTCAGGCAGTAGTCCTGAAGCTTTCTTT. Combining the CDR3 with reference TRBV5-6 and TRBJ1-1 gives the whole variable domain DAGVTQSPTHLIKTRGQQVTLRCSPKSGHDTVSWYQQALGQGPQFIFQYYEEEERQRGNFPDRFSGHQFPNYSSELNVNALLLGDSALYLCASSSGSSPEAFFGQGTRLTVV.

The rearrangement links TRBV19 to TRBJ2-2, with 8 bases lining up with TRBD1. The CDR3 sequence is 15 residues long. Germline CDR1 and CDR2: LNHDA and SQIVND (reference sequence). The J segment lost 5 bases and the V segment lost 1 base, leaving 3 bases of the junction unmatched. CDR3 DNA sequence: TGTGCCAGTAGTATAGTCCGACAGGGGACCGGGGAGCTGTTTTTT. This sequence encodes CASSIVRQGTGELFF.

This sequence joins TRBV6-4 and TRBJ1-2, with D unclear. Germline V gives CDR1 MRHNA, CDR2 SNTAGT. Trimming pared 2 bases from V and 8 bases from J, leaving 9 bases between. This CDR3 is 12 amino acids long. This CDR3 is CASSDTDTGYTF. The CDR3, as DNA: TGTGCCAGCAGTGACACAGATACAGGCTACACCTTC.

This chain links TRBV7-3 with TRBJ2-6; D assignment may be TRBD1 or TRBD2 (5 bases each). The CDR3 runs to 16 residues. The V gene's germline CDR1 is SGHTA and CDR2 FQGTGA. Trimming pared 5 bases from V and 0 bases from J, leaving 11 bases between. The CDR3 region is CASSPGPNSGANVLTF. The CDR3 bases are TGTGCCAGCAGCCCGGGACCGAACTCTGGGGCCAACGTCCTGACTTTC.

This chain links TRBV7-9 with TRBJ1-2; D gene uncertain. This CDR3 has 15 amino acids. The V gene lost 7 bases and the J gene lost 3 bases, with 18 bases spanning the gap. Germline values: CDR1 SEHNR, CDR2 FQNEAQ (reference sequence). CDR3 loop: CASTPQGRSYYGYTF. For the CDR3, the DNA is TGTGCCAGCACCCCCCAAGGCAGGTCCTACTATGGCTACACCTTC.

V is TRBV5-1 and J is TRBJ2-2, with D perhaps TRBD2 (5 bases). The CDR3 covers 16 residues. The germline CDR1 and CDR2 sequences are SGHRS and YFSETQ. Trimming took off 0 bases at V and 1 base at J, with 10 bases between the two ends. CDR3 amino acids: CASSLAAGWNTGELFF. Written as DNA, the CDR3 is TGCGCCAGCAGCTTGGCCGCGGGCTGGAACACCGGGGAGCTGTTTTTT.

The chain combines TRBV14 with TRBJ2-5; TRBD2 might be the D (6 bases). Germline V gene lookup returns CDR1 SGHDN and CDR2 FVKESK. The V gene lost 3 bases and the J gene lost 3 bases, with 14 bases spanning the gap. This CDR3 contains 15 residues. CDR3 sequence reads: CASSHLGGGEETQYF. DNA of the CDR3: TGTGCCAGCAGCCACCTGGGGGGAGGTGAAGAGACCCAGTACTTC.

The genes are TRBV10-2 and TRBJ1-1; 9 bases are shared with TRBD1. This CDR3 contains 14 residues. Looked up from germline, CDR1 is WSHSY and CDR2 is SAAADI. V was clipped by 6 bases and J by 5 bases; unmatched bases: 7. The CDR3 region is CASRAGTGMTEAFF. The CDR3 DNA follows: TGCGCCAGCAGGGCCGGGACAGGGATGACTGAAGCTTTCTTT.

V gene TRBV7-9 combines with J gene TRBJ1-5, with 8 bases lining up with TRBD1. J gave up 1 base and V 3 bases, and 5 bases lay outside the gene matches. This CDR3 contains 16 residues. The germline V gene encodes CDR1 SEHNR and CDR2 FQNEAQ (reference sequence). The DNA for the CDR3 is TGTGCCAGCAGCTTCTCTGGACAGGGAAGCAATCAGCCCCAGCATTTT. It codes for CASSFSGQGSNQPQHF.

This chain uses TRBV7-9 with TRBJ2-1, with TRBD1 as a possible D gene (5 bases). This CDR3 is built from 17 residues. Germline-derived CDR1 and CDR2 are SEHNR and FQNEAQ (reference sequence). V lost 1 base, J lost 0 bases, and 13 bases lay in between. The CDR3 DNA reads as TGTGCCAGCAGCTTAGTAAAGACAGTTAGCTCCTACAATGAGCAGTTCTTC. It is translated as CASSLVKTVSSYNEQFF.

The CDR3 coding sequence is TGTGCCAGCAGTGAACTAGGACAGGTAGAGACCCAGTACTTC. Residues: CASSELGQVETQYF. This chain joins TRBV6-1 and TRBJ2-5, with 7 bases that match TRBD1. The length of the CDR3 is 14 residues. Trimming removed 2 bases from V and 4 bases from J; junction bases left unmatched: 4. Germline CDR1 reads MNHNS; CDR2 reads SASEGT.

The chain links TRBV7-2 to TRBJ1-5; 8 nucleotides agree with TRBD1. V lost 7 bases to trimming and J lost 3 bases; unmatched junction nucleotides: 5. The germline gives CDR1 SGHTA, CDR2 FQGNSA. The CDR3 has 14 residues. The CDR3 is CASKRQGTNQPQHF. In nucleotides, the CDR3 is TGTGCCAGCAAGCGACAGGGGACCAATCAGCCCCAGCATTTT. The variable domain in full, completed from reference TRBV7-2 and TRBJ1-5, reads GAGVSQSPSNKVTEKGKDVELRCDPISGHTALYWYRQSLGQGLEFLIYFQGNSAPDKSGLPSDRFSAERTGGSVSTLTIQRTQQEDSAVYLCASKRQGTNQPQHFGDGTRLSIL.

This clone occurred a few times. The chain is built from TRBV9 and TRBJ1-1; tentatively, D is TRBD1 (5 bases). Trimming took off 0 bases at V and 4 bases at J, with 19 bases between the two ends. The length of the CDR3 is 17 residues. CDR1 is SGDLS and CDR2 is YYNGEE in the germline V gene. CDR3 DNA: TGTGCCAGCAGCGTAGATGTCAGGGAGCCCTGGGCCACTGAAGCTTTCTTT. Translated: CASSVDVREPWATEAFF.